This T cell receptor beta chain was captured in a study of OX40 agonist ivuxolimab in advanced cancers. Profiling relied on immunoSEQ multiplex PCR, and the TCRdb table lists in-frame clones only, not all of them. The repertoire holds 9,500 to 14,000 clones, with 77% as singletons. Germline assignment: CDR1 SEHNR and CDR2 FQNEAQ (reference sequence). V shed 4 bases, J shed 0 bases, and the junction held 8 bases outside the gene matches. CDR3 size: 17 residues. The chain uses TRBV7-9 and TRBJ2-3, with TRBD2 matching 9 bases. The TCR comes from an adult with an advanced solid tumor such as melanoma, head and neck, liver or kidney cancer. The sample was CD4+ or CD8+ T cells sorted from blood, taken in a trial of the OX40 agonist ivuxolimab. CDR3 sequence reads: CASSWPAGGESTDTQYF. CDR3 nucleotides: TGTGCCAGCAGCTGGCCCGCGGGAGGGGAGAGCACAGATACGCAGTATTTT. The full variable domain, completed using reference TRBV7-9 and TRBJ2-3, is DTGVSQNPRHKITKRGQNVTFRCDPISEHNRLYWYRQTLGQGPEFLTYFQNEAQLEKSRLLSDRFSAERPKGSFSTLEIQRTEQGDSAMYLCASSWPAGGESTDTQYFGPGTRLTVL.